A single sample is the source of the 29 T cell receptor beta chains below, sequenced in a study of CD8+ T cells in alopecia areata. Reverse transcription of extracted RNA yielded cDNA, which provided the sequencing template. Assay: immunoSEQ multiplex PCR; the TCRdb copy retains only in-frame clones and omits some. The sample shows 190,000 or so clones, roughly 60% of them seen only once. Treatment described: oral pan-JAK inhibitor, 5-10 mg twice daily. The material was CD4+ T cells sorted from blood, obtained at week 24, from a patient treated with tofacitinib. The origin of the receptors is a human donor with alopecia areata.

The DNA for the CDR3 is TGTGCCAGCAGTCGAGGGGGGACAGCCGAAGCTTTCTTT. Residues: CASSRGGTAEAFF. The chain uses TRBV7-2 and TRBJ1-1, with 7 nucleotides matching TRBD1. The CDR3 covers 13 residues. After removal of 6 bases from V and 8 bases from J, the junction contained 9 bases not matched to a gene. Germline V gives CDR1 SGHTA, CDR2 FQGNSA.

This clone was seen more than once but under ten times. CDR3 in amino acids: CASSPSVTQPQHF. The CDR3 DNA is TGTGCCAGCAGCCCTTCGGTTACTCAGCCCCAGCATTTT. The chain carries TRBV11-1 and TRBJ1-5; D gene ambiguous. The CDR3 is 13 amino acids. The ends were cut back, 5 bases at V and 6 bases at J, with 11 bases in the middle. Germline CDR1 reads SGHAT; CDR2 reads FQDESV (reference sequence).

The rearrangement joins TRBV10-3 to TRBJ2-6, with 9 bases that match TRBD1. The length of the CDR3 is 17 residues. Looked up from germline, CDR1 is ENHRY and CDR2 is SYGVKD. V trimming: 10 bases; J trimming: 4 bases; junction bases outside the gene matches: 14. The CDR3 nucleotides read TGTGCCACCATCCCCGGGACAGGGTTTTCCGGGGCCAACGTCCTGACTTTC. Translated: CATIPGTGFSGANVLTF.

The V gene is TRBV19, the J gene TRBJ1-5, with D maybe TRBD1 (6 bases). CDR3 length: 13 residues. Germline-derived CDR1 and CDR2 are LNHDA and SQIVND (reference sequence). Trimming cost V 7 bases and J 4 bases, with 11 bases left between them. CDR3 region: CASTNTGNQPQHF. The DNA of the CDR3 is TGTGCCAGTACCAACACAGGGAATCAGCCCCAGCATTTT.

The chain links TRBV29-1 to TRBJ2-7; D remains ambiguous. This CDR3 is 13 amino acids long. CDR1 SQVTM and CDR2 ANQGSEA come from the germline V gene. V lost 3 bases to trimming and J lost 3 bases, with 12 bases between them. CDR3 nucleotide sequence: TGCAGCGTTGACGCGATCAAGATCTACGAGCAGTACTTC. It is translated as CSVDAIKIYEQYF.

The rearrangement joins TRBV30 to TRBJ1-1, with D hard to call. Trimming shortened V by 5 bases and J by 1 base, and 11 bases separated the two germline ends. The CDR3 spans 13 residues. Germline values: CDR1 GTSNPN, CDR2 SVGIG (reference sequence). In DNA, the CDR3 is TGTGCCTGGCATACCAGCCCGAACACTGAAGCTTTCTTT. Residues: CAWHTSPNTEAFF. Combining the CDR3 with reference TRBV30 and TRBJ1-1 gives the whole variable domain SQTIHQWPATLVQPVGSPLSLECTVEGTSNPNLYWYRQAAGRGLQLLFYSVGIGQISSEVPQNLSASRPQDRQFILSSKKLLLSDSGFYLCAWHTSPNTEAFFGQGTRLTVV.

The chain employs TRBV6-5 and TRBJ1-5; no definite D call. The germline CDR1 and CDR2 sequences are MNHEY and SVGAGI. This CDR3 region has 13 residues. V lost 6 bases and J lost 1, with 7 bases in between. CDR3 sequence (DNA): TGTGCCAGCAGGGGATGGAGCAATCAGCCCCAGCATTTT. Encoded protein: CASRGWSNQPQHF.

This chain joins TRBV19 and TRBJ1-5; tentatively, D is TRBD1 (5 bases). V was trimmed by 6 bases and J by 6 bases, leaving 15 bases between them. This CDR3 region has 14 residues. The V gene's germline CDR1 is LNHDA and CDR2 SQIVND (reference sequence). The CDR3 coding sequence is TGTGCCAGTAGAGACGACAGCATTCTTCAGCCCCAGCATTTT. Translating it yields CASRDDSILQPQHF.

This clone was recorded at least ten times. The chain joins TRBV19 to TRBJ2-1; 9 nucleotides agree with TRBD2. Germline CDR1 is LNHDA and CDR2 is SQIVND (reference sequence). Trimming cost V 9 bases and J 7 bases; bases outside gene matches: 16. This CDR3 contains 16 residues. CDR3 bases: TGTGCCAGCCGTCCCCGTGCGGGAGGGCCGGGGAATGAGCAGTTCTTC. Amino acid sequence: CASRPRAGGPGNEQFF.

This sequence joins TRBV6-5 and TRBJ1-6; TRBD1 agrees at 7 bases. This CDR3 is 16 amino acids long. CDR1 is MNHEY and CDR2 is SVGAGI in the germline V gene. The J segment lost 10 bases and the V segment lost 3 bases, leaving 12 bases of the junction unmatched. CDR3 sequence: CASSYSSDRLGSPLHF. CDR3 nucleotides: TGTGCCAGCAGTTATTCCTCGGACAGGCTGGGATCACCCCTCCACTTT.

This clone came up a few times. V is TRBV5-1 and J is TRBJ2-2; TRBD2 matches at 9 bases. Germline-derived CDR1 and CDR2 are SGHRS and YFSETQ. V dropped 4 bases and J dropped 3; count of bases not matched to a gene: 10. The CDR3 spans 17 residues. DNA of the CDR3: TGCGCCAGCAGCCCTGTGGGTAGCGGGAGATACACCGGGGAGCTGTTTTTT. This sequence encodes CASSPVGSGRYTGELFF.

This clone has a handful of counts. This chain links TRBV6-5 with TRBJ2-4; 7 positions match TRBD1. V was pared by 4 bases and J by 0 bases, with 6 bases of the junction left unmatched. CDR3 length equals 16 residues. The germline V gene encodes CDR1 MNHEY and CDR2 SVGAGI. In nucleotides, the CDR3 is TGTGCCAGCAGTTCCGGACAGGAGATAGCCAAAAACATTCAGTACTTC. This translates into CASSSGQEIAKNIQYF.

The rearrangement links TRBV9 to TRBJ1-6; D gene ambiguous. The CDR3 is 15 residues long. The V gene's germline CDR1 is SGDLS and CDR2 YYNGEE. The V end lost 4 bases, the J end lost 5 bases, and 13 bases lay between the germline ends. This chain's CDR3 is CASSPRTGNNSPLHF. The CDR3 DNA reads as TGTGCCAGCAGCCCCCGGACGGGGAATAATTCACCCCTCCACTTT.

The V call is TRBV25-1, the J call TRBJ1-2; D possibly corresponds to TRBD1 (5 bases). The CDR3 is made up of 13 amino acids. V gave up 4 bases and J gave up 4 bases, with 10 bases separating them. CDR1 and CDR2 from the germline V gene are MGHDK and SYGVNS. CDR3 DNA: TGTGCCAGCAGTGCAGGGATAGTCTATGGCTACACCTTC. Translating it yields CASSAGIVYGYTF.

The CDR3 nucleotides are TGCGCCAGCAGCCCGACAGCTGACCAGGATGGCTACACCTTC. Its protein product is CASSPTADQDGYTF. The rearrangement uses TRBV5-1 and TRBJ1-2; the D gene is possibly TRBD1 (5 bases). Trimming took off 4 bases at V and 6 bases at J, with 16 bases between the two ends. Germline V gene lookup returns CDR1 SGHRS and CDR2 YFSETQ. The CDR3 contains 14 residues.

V usage is TRBV15 and J usage is TRBJ2-7; no clear D. V lost 0 bases to trimming and J lost 4 bases, with 7 bases between them. CDR1 is LNHNV and CDR2 is YYDKDF in the germline V gene (reference sequence). The CDR3 extends over 13 amino acids. The CDR3 DNA reads TGTGCCACCAGCAGAGAGGCACAGTACGAGCAGTACTTC. Translating it yields CATSREAQYEQYF.

The CDR3 sequence: CASSLEYQETQYF. Written as DNA, the CDR3 is TGTGCCAGCAGCTTAGAGTACCAAGAGACCCAGTACTTC. The rearrangement joins TRBV11-2 to TRBJ2-5; D gene unclear. CDR1 is SGHAT and CDR2 is FQNNGV in the germline V gene. Trimming took 0 bases from V and 0 from J, leaving 2 bases between them. The CDR3 extends over 13 amino acids. Full variable domain (rest looked up from reference TRBV11-2 and TRBJ2-5): EAGVAQSPRYKIIEKRQSVAFWCNPISGHATLYWYQQILGQGPKLLIQFQNNGVVDDSQLPKDRFSAERLKGVDSTLKIQPAKLEDSAVYLCASSLEYQETQYFGPGTRLLVL.

This clone was detected only a few times. This sequence joins TRBV5-1 and TRBJ2-2; TRBD1 aligns across 7 bases. V dropped 4 bases and J dropped 0; count of bases not matched to a gene: 3. Per the germline V gene, CDR1 is SGHRS and CDR2 is YFSETQ. CDR3 size: 15 residues. For the CDR3, the DNA is TGCGCCAGCAGCAAGGACAGGACGAACACCGGGGAGCTGTTTTTT. This codes for CASSKDRTNTGELFF.

The chain employs TRBV5-1 and TRBJ2-5; 14 positions match TRBD2. Trimming at V came to 4 bases and at J to 5 bases, leaving 10 bases not matched to a gene. The length of the CDR3 is 17 residues. Germline V gives CDR1 SGHRS, CDR2 YFSETQ. The CDR3 protein is CASSITSGTSGGETQYF. In nucleotides, the CDR3 is TGCGCCAGCAGCATAACCTCCGGGACTAGCGGGGGTGAGACCCAGTACTTC.

The genes are TRBV11-2 and TRBJ2-3; 7 bases are shared with TRBD1. The CDR3 is 16 residues long. V gave up 2 bases and J gave up 3 bases; unmatched junction bases: 8. CDR1 SGHAT and CDR2 FQNNGV come from the germline V gene. As DNA, the CDR3 is TGTGCCAGCAGCTTACCAGACAGGGCTTCAACAGATACGCAGTATTTT. Its protein product is CASSLPDRASTDTQYF.

J is TRBJ2-7 and V is TRBV4-2; TRBD2 matches at 9 bases. Germline CDR1 LGHNA, CDR2 YNFKEQ. The junction had 3 bases not matched to a gene; V was cut back by 3 bases and J by 0 bases. The CDR3 extends over 15 amino acids. The CDR3 DNA follows: TGTGCCAGCAGCCAGGGGACTAGCCTCTCCTACGAGCAGTACTTC. Translating gives CASSQGTSLSYEQYF.

This clone was picked up one time. The genes are TRBV5-6 and TRBJ2-3; 7 bases align to TRBD2. The CDR3 contains 17 residues. CDR1 is SGHDT, CDR2 YYEEEE, per germline. V shed 5 bases, J shed 3 bases, and the junction held 15 bases outside the gene matches. The CDR3 protein is CASRAGLQGLRTDTQYF. CDR3 nucleotide sequence: TGTGCCAGCAGAGCGGGGCTTCAAGGTCTGCGGACAGATACGCAGTATTTT.

The gene calls are TRBV19 and TRBJ1-2; unclear D gene. CDR1 and CDR2 (germline): LNHDA, SQIVND (reference sequence). The CDR3 covers 13 residues. Trimming took 3 bases from V and 3 from J, leaving 8 bases between them. The CDR3 nucleotides are TGTGCCAGTAGTATGCAGGTCGACTATGGCTACACCTTC. Protein product: CASSMQVDYGYTF. The full variable domain, with the rest looked up from reference TRBV19 and TRBJ1-2, is DGGITQSPKYLFRKEGQNVTLSCEQNLNHDAMYWYRQDPGQGLRLIYYSQIVNDFQKGDIAEGYSVSREKKESFPLTVTSAQKNPTAFYLCASSMQVDYGYTFGSGTRLTVV.

This clone showed up just a few times. The V and J genes are TRBV7-3 and TRBJ1-6; no clear D. From germline, CDR1 is SGHTA and CDR2 FQGTGA. The CDR3 length is 13 residues. Trimming stripped 5 bases from V and 8 bases from J, with 10 bases between. CDR3 DNA sequence: TGTGCCAGCAGCCCTACGTCCCATTCACCCCTCCACTTT. It translates to CASSPTSHSPLHF.

The chain links TRBV5-1 to TRBJ2-3; no definite D call. Germline CDR1 SGHRS, CDR2 YFSETQ. The CDR3 length is 15 residues. V lost 1 base and J 0 bases, leaving 9 bases between the germline ends. DNA of the CDR3: TGCGCCAGCAGCTTGCGGCGATCTAGCACAGATACGCAGTATTTT. Protein sequence: CASSLRRSSTDTQYF.

This clone came up a few times. The chain joins TRBV25-1 to TRBJ2-7; D not certain. The CDR3 length is 13 residues. Germline V gene lookup returns CDR1 MGHDK and CDR2 SYGVNS. The V end was cut by 8 bases, the J end by 2 bases, with 13 bases between. CDR3 region: CASLTLHTYEQYF. The CDR3, as DNA: TGTGCCAGCCTTACCCTCCACACCTACGAGCAGTACTTC.

This clone was seen more than once but under ten times. Other nucleotide sequences from this sample produce the same CDR3. The V gene is TRBV27, the J gene TRBJ2-1; D gene uncertain. Germline V gene lookup returns CDR1 MNHEY and CDR2 SMNVEV (reference sequence). The CDR3 is 11 amino acids. Trimming left V 6 bases short and J 5 bases short, with 5 bases between. CDR3 amino acids: CASSNHNEQFF. CDR3 in DNA: TGTGCCAGCAGCAACCACAATGAGCAGTTCTTC.

In this sample, this clone turned up once. The rearrangement joins TRBV9 to TRBJ1-6; D remains unclear. The germline V and J ends were trimmed by 1 base and 16 bases, with 15 bases remaining between them. The CDR3 is made up of 13 amino acids. Germline V gene lookup returns CDR1 SGDLS and CDR2 YYNGEE. CDR3 region: CASSVSEVGRLHF. The CDR3 nucleotides read TGTGCCAGCAGCGTAAGTGAGGTGGGGAGGCTCCACTTT.

The CDR3: CASSSTGANYGYTF. DNA of the CDR3: TGTGCCAGCAGCAGCACCGGGGCTAACTATGGCTACACCTTC. The V and J genes are TRBV7-2 and TRBJ1-2, with D unresolved. Per the germline V gene, CDR1 is SGHTA and CDR2 is FQGNSA. With 5 bases removed from V and 0 bases from J, the gap between germline ends came to 10 bases. This CDR3 spans 14 amino acids.